This TCR beta chain derives from a study of response to subunit inactivated influenza vaccine. Findings and limits, study-wide: Seasonal influenza vaccination, on each occasion, was suggested by the authors to recruit few new T cells.

TCRdb re-analysed the RT-PCR reads in MiXCR, keeping a single row per CDR3 protein. The sample lists more than 400,000 distinct CDR3 sequences; 11% were seen once. Concerning this clonotype: No antigen is known for it.

The clonotype originates from a man aged 45-60 years who received an inactivated influenza vaccine. Specimen: PBMCs from blood, collected around seven weeks after vaccination.

The CDR3 here is CASSPTGRWNIQYF. CDR3 nucleotide sequence: TGTGCCAGCAGCCCGACAGGGAGATGGAACATTCAGTACTTC. The rearrangement links TRBV12-3 or TRBV12-4 to TRBJ2-4; TRBD1 matches at 7 bases. The V gene end was trimmed by 6 bases and the J gene end by 7 bases; junction bases not matched to a gene: 9. The CDR3 length is 14 residues.